This paragraph reports one TCR beta chain. The CDR3 is made up of 16 amino acids. V dropped 5 bases and J dropped 4; count of bases not matched to a gene: 12. Germline V gene data show CDR1 as SGHTA and CDR2 as FQGNSA. The data were taken from a study of blood T cell repertoires in COVID-19. About the study: Acute-phase and convalescent COVID-19 samples originated in the United States, Italy and Spain. In each case, the material was cDNA or gDNA derived from T cells, B-cell-depleted T cells, or PBMCs.

Per the original methods: Reference gene primer amplification gave nucleated cell count estimates. Clones were sequenced by immunoSEQ multiplex PCR, and TCRdb holds only the in-frame ones, with some missing. From that table come the V and J calls and clone size; the DNA was used to work out D and trimming. The sample carries fewer than 200,000 clones, 80% to 85% recorded once. The sample was peripheral blood. The sequence came from an older man with active or convalescent COVID-19. The V and J genes are TRBV7-2 and TRBJ2-3; 7 bases are a match to TRBD2. The CDR3 DNA follows: TGTGCCAGCAGCCGGGGACTACTCCCGGGTCCAGATACGCAGTATTTT. Protein: CASSRGLLPGPDTQYF.